This T cell receptor (beta chain) was documented in a study of T-cell memory formation after mild COVID-19. This clonotype was found many times. Trimming took 4 bases from V and 4 from J; bases not matched to a gene: 1. CDR1 and CDR2 from the germline V gene are MRHNA and SNTAGT. CDR3 length equals 15 residues. TCRdb recomputed calls from the 5' RACE reads with MiXCR, one row per CDR3 protein. The profile shows tens of thousands of distinct CDR3 sequences, approximately 15% of them singletons. The clonotype comes from an adult woman who had mild COVID-19 (a few samples of this study predate the infection). Cell type and time point are not known. This sequence joins TRBV6-4 and TRBJ2-3, with 14 bases aligning to TRBD2. Sequencing input: PBMCs or a T cell subset sorted from them (not recorded which). CDR3 nucleotide sequence: TGTGCCAGCAGTGGACTAGCGGGAGGGCCAGATACGCAGTATTTT. Translation gives CASSGLAGGPDTQYF.